The clone carrying this T cell receptor beta chain has a handful of counts. Antigen unknown. The source of the sample is a study of beta chain features in type 1 diabetes. This CDR3 contains 17 residues. Germline lookup yields CDR1 KGHSH and CDR2 LQKENI. The trim removed 0 bases at V and 3 bases at J, leaving 8 bases unmatched. Findings and limits, study-wide: Shortening that was moderate but significant affected the TCRB CDR3s of Type 1 diabetes patients in all four CD4+ subsets.

Isolated RNA was reverse transcribed in full, so expressed TCRB transcripts were sequenced. The table came from immunoSEQ multiplex PCR; TCRdb's copy has only in-frame clones and leaves some out. This table has some 410,000 clones, 11% to 15% appearing once. This chain connects TRBV18 to TRBJ2-1; 7 bases map to TRBD2. The sequence derives from a young man in good health. The sample was naive CD4+ T cells from blood. CDR3 residues: CASSPPIGTTDYNEQFF. CDR3 DNA sequence: TGTGCCAGCTCACCACCGATTGGGACTACCGACTACAATGAGCAGTTCTTC.